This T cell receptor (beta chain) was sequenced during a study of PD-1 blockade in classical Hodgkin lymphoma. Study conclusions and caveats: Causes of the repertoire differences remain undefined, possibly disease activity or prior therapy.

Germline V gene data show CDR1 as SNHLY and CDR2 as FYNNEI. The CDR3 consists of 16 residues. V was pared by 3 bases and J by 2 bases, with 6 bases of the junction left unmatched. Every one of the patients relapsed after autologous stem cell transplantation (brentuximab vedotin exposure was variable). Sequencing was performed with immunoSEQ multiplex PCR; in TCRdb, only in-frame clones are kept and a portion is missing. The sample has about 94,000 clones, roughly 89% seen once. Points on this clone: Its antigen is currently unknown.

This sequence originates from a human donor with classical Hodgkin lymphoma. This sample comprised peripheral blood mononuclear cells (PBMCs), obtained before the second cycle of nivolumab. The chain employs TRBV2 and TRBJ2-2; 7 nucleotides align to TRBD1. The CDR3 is CASSDWGTVNTGELFF. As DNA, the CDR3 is TGTGCCAGCAGTGATTGGGGGACAGTAAACACCGGGGAGCTGTTTTTT.